Described below is a single T cell receptor (beta chain) sequence and its context. The sample comes from a study of blood T cell repertoires in COVID-19. Study information: T cells, B-cell-depleted T cells, or PBMCs supplied cDNA or gDNA.

The repertoire was sequenced with immunoSEQ multiplex PCR; TCRdb's copy has only in-frame clones and lacks some. The table records about 170,000 clones, around 82% of them present only once. The sequenced material came from peripheral blood. The receptor's source is a man aged 70-80 years with active or convalescent COVID-19.

DNA of the CDR3: TGTGCCAGCAGCTTAGCAGCGGGAGCAAGAGAGCAGTACTTC. This sequence encodes CASSLAAGAREQYF. This chain uses TRBV5-5 with TRBJ2-7, with TRBD2 matching over 8 bases. Trimming took 2 bases from V and 7 from J; bases not matched to a gene: 8. This CDR3 comprises 14 residues. Per the germline V gene, CDR1 is SGHKS and CDR2 is YYEKEE (reference sequence).